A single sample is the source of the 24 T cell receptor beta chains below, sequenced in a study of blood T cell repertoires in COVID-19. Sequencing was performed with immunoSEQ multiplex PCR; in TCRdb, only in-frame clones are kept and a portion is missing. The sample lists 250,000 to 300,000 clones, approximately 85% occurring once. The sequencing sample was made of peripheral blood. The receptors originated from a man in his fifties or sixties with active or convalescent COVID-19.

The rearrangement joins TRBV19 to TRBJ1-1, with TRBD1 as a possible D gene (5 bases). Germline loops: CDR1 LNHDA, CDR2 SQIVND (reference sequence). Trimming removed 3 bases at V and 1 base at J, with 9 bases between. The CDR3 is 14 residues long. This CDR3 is CASSMWGGNTEAFF. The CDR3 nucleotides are TGTGCCAGTAGTATGTGGGGCGGGAACACTGAAGCTTTCTTT.

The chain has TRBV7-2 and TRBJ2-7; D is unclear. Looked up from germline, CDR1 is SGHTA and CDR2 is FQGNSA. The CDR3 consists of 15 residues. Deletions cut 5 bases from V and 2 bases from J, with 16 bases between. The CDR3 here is CASSTSATETYEQYF. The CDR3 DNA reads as TGTGCCAGCAGCACAAGCGCGACGGAGACCTACGAGCAGTACTTC.

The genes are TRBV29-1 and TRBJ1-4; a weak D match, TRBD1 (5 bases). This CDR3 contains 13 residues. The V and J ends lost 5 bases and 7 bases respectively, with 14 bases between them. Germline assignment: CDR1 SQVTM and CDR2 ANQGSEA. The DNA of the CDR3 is TGCAGCGTTCATGGGCTGGGGGGTGAAAAACTGTTTTTT. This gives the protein CSVHGLGGEKLFF. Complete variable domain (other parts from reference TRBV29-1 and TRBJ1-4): SAVISQKPSRDICQRGTSLTIQCQVDSQVTMMFWYRQQPGQSLTLIATANQGSEATYESGFVIDKFPISRPNLTFSTLTVSNMSPEDSSIYLCSVHGLGGEKLFFGSGTQLSVL.

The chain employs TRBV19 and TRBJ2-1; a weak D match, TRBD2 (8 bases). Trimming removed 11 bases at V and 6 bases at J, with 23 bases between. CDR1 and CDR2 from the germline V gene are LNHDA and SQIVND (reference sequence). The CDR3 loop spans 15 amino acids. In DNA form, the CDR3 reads TGTGCCTCCAAGGTAGCGGGACAGCCGACCAATGAGCAGTTCTTC. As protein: CASKVAGQPTNEQFF.

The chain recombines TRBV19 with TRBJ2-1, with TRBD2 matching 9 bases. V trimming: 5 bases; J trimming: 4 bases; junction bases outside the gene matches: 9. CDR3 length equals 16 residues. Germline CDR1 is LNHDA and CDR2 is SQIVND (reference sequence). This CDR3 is CASSWRSSGKYNEQFF. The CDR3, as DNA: TGTGCCAGTAGTTGGCGATCTAGCGGGAAGTACAATGAGCAGTTCTTC.

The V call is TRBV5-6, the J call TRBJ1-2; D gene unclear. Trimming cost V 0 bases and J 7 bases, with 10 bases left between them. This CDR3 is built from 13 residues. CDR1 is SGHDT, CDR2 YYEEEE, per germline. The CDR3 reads CASSLGRSGGYTF. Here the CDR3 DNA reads TGTGCCAGCAGCTTGGGCAGATCGGGTGGCTACACCTTC.

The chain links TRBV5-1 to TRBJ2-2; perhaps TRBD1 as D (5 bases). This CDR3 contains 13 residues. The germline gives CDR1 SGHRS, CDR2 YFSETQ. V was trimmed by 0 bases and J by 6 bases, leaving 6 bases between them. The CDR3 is CASSLEGAGELFF. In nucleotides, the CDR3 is TGCGCCAGCAGCTTGGAAGGGGCCGGGGAGCTGTTTTTT.

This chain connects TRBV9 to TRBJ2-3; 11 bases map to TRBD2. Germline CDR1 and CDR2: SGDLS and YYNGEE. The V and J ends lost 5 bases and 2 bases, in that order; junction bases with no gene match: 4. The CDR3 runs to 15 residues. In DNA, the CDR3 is TGTGCCAGCAGTGCGGGACTAGCGGCCACAGATACGCAGTATTTT. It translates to CASSAGLAATDTQYF. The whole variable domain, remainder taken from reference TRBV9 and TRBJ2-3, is DSGVTQTPKHLITATGQRVTLRCSPRSGDLSVYWYQQSLDQGLQFLIQYYNGEERAKGNILERFSAQQFPDLHSELNLSSLELGDSALYFCASSAGLAATDTQYFGPGTRLTVL.

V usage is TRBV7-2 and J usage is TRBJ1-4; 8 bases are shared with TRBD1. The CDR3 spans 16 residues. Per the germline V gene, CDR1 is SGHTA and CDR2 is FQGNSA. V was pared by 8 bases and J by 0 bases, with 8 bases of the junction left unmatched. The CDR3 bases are TGTGCCAGCGGGGACAGGCCCCTTGCAACTAATGAAAAACTGTTTTTT. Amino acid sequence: CASGDRPLATNEKLFF.

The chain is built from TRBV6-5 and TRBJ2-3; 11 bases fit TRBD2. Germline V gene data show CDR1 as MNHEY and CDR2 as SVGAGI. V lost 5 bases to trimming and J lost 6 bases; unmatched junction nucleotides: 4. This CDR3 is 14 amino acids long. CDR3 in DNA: TGTGCCAGCAGTAAACTAGCGGGAGAGGATACGCAGTATTTT. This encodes CASSKLAGEDTQYF.

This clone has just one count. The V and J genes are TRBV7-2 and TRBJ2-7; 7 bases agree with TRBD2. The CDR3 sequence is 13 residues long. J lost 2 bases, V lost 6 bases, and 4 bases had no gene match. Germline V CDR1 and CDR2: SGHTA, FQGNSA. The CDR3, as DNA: TGTGCCAGCAGGATCGGACTAGCCTACGAGCAGTACTTC. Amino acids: CASRIGLAYEQYF.

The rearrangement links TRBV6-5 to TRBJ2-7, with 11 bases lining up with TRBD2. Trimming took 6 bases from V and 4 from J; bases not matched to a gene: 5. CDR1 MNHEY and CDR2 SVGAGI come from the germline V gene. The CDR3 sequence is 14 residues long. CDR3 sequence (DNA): TGTGCCAGCAGCCTAGCGGGAGGAGGATACGAGCAGTACTTC. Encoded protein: CASSLAGGGYEQYF.

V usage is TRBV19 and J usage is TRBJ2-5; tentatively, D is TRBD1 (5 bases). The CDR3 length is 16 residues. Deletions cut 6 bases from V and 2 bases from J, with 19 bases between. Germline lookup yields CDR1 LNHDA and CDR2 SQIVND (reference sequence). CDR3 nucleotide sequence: TGTGCCAGTAGCAATGGGGCAGCACCTTCGCAAGAGACCCAGTACTTC. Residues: CASSNGAAPSQETQYF.

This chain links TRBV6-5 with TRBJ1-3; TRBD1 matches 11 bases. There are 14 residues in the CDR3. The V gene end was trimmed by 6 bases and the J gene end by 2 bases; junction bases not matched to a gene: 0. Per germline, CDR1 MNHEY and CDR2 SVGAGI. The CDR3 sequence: CASRGQGAGNTIYF. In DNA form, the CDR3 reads TGTGCCAGCAGGGGACAGGGGGCTGGAAACACCATATATTTT.

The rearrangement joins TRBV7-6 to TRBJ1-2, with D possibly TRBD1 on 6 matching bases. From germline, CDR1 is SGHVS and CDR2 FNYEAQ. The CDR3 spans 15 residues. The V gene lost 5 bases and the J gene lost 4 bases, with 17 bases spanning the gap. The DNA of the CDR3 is TGTGCCAGCAGCCCCCAGGGAGGGGGACTCTATGGCTACACCTTC. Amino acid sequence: CASSPQGGGLYGYTF.

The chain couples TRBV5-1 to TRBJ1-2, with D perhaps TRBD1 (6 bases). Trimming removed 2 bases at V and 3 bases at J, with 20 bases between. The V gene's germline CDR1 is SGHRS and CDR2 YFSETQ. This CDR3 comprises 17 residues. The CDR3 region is CASSFSRGGGFDYGYTF. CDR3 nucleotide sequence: TGCGCCAGCAGCTTCTCCAGGGGCGGAGGTTTCGACTATGGCTACACCTTC.

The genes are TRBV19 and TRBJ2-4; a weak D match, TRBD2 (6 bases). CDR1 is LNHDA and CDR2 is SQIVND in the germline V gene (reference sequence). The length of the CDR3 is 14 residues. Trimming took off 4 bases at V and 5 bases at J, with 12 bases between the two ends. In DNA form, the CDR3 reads TGTGCCAGTAGTACCACCGGGAGCGAAAACATTCAGTACTTC. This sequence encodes CASSTTGSENIQYF.

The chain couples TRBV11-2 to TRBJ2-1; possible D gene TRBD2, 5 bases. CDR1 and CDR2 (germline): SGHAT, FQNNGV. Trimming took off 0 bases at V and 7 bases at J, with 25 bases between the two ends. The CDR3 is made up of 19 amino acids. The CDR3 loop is CASSLDGRSGGHVQNEQFF. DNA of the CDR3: TGTGCCAGCAGCTTAGATGGCAGGTCGGGCGGGCATGTACAGAATGAGCAGTTCTTC.

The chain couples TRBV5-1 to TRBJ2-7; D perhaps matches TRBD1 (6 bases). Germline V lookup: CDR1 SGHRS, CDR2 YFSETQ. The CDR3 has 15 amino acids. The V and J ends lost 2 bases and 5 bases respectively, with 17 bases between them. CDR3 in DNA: TGCGCCAGCAGCTTTTTGGGTGGGGGCTTCCACGAGCAGTACTTC. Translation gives CASSFLGGGFHEQYF.

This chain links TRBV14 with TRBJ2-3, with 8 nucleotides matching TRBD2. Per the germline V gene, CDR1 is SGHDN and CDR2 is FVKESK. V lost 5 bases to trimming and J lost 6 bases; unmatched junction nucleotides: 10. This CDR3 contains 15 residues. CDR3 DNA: TGTGCCAGCAGCTGGCGGGAGGCCTGGGGGGATACGCAGTATTTT. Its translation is CASSWREAWGDTQYF.

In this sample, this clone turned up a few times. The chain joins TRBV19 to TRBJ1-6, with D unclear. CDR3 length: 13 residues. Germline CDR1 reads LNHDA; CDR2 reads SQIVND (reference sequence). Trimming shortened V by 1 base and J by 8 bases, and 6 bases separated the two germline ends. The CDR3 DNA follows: TGTGCCAGTAGTATAGTTCCGGATTCACCCCTCCACTTT. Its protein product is CASSIVPDSPLHF.

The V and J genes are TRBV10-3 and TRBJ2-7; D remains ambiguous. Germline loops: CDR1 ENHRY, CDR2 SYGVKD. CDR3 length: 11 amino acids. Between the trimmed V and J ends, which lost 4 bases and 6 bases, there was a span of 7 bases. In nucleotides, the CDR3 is TGTGCCATCAGTGGCCGGTCCGAGCAGTACTTC. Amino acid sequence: CAISGRSEQYF.

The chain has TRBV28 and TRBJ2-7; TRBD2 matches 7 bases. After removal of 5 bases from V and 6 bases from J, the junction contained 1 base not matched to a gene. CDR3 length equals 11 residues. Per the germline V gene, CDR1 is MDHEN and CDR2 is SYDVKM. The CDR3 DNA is TGTGCCAGCAGTCGGGAGGCCGAGCAGTACTTC. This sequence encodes CASSREAEQYF.

The CDR3 DNA sequence: TGTGCCAGCAGCCTACTGGGAGGAGCCACTGAAGCTTTCTTT. Protein: CASSLLGGATEAFF. J is TRBJ1-1 and V is TRBV7-2; D unclear. The CDR3 extends over 14 amino acids. V lost 5 bases to trimming and J lost 4 bases, with 14 bases between them. Germline V gene sequence: CDR1 SGHTA, CDR2 FQGNSA.